The table lists the clone carrying this T cell receptor beta chain with a few counts. What it binds is not known. Sequenced by immunoSEQ multiplex PCR; TCRdb stores in-frame clones only, minus some. The data hold more than 150,000 clones, with more than 75% observed a single time. This entry comes from a study of cytomegalovirus exposure and HLA in healthy donors. Study observations and caveats: A few chains linked to CMV were shown in vitro to be specific for CMV antigens. A classifier reportedly called cytomegalovirus status with high sensitivity and specificity.

After removal of 7 bases from V and 2 bases from J, the junction contained 13 bases not matched to a gene. The CDR3 contains 16 residues. Per germline, CDR1 LNHDA and CDR2 SQIVND (reference sequence). The clonotype was recovered from a man younger than 35 in good health and CMV-seronegative. Material: PBMCs. The V and J genes are TRBV19 and TRBJ2-7, with 8 bases lining up with TRBD1. This CDR3 is CASTGGVGTGTYEQYF. DNA of the CDR3: TGTGCCAGTACCGGAGGGGTAGGGACAGGAACCTACGAGCAGTACTTC.